Presented here are 17 T cell receptor beta chains from one specimen sequenced in a study of CD8+ T cells in alopecia areata. Extraction of RNA preceded its reverse transcription into cDNA, which served as the sequencing template. The assay was immunoSEQ multiplex PCR, and TCRdb's table has in-frame clones only and misses some. The sample consists of 150,000 to 190,000 clones, more than 45% of them appearing once. This specimen consisted of CD8+ T cells sorted from blood, obtained at week 0. The origin of the receptors is a human donor with alopecia areata.

This clone came up a few times. This chain joins TRBV27 and TRBJ2-6; D not certain. The CDR3 contains 12 residues. Germline V gene sequence: CDR1 MNHEY, CDR2 SMNVEV (reference sequence). Trimming removed 7 bases at V and 0 bases at J, with 1 base between. The CDR3 sequence is CASTSGANVLTF. The CDR3 nucleotides read TGTGCCAGCACCTCTGGGGCCAACGTCCTGACTTTC.

V gene TRBV7-3 combines with J gene TRBJ1-1; D is ambiguous. Trimming pared 5 bases from V and 4 bases from J, leaving 11 bases between. CDR1 is SGHTA, CDR2 FQGTGA, per germline. The CDR3 runs 13 residues. DNA for the CDR3: TGTGCCAGCAGCCCACACACTGGCACTGAAGCTTTCTTT. This encodes CASSPHTGTEAFF.

This clone has just a few counts. This sequence joins TRBV7-8 and TRBJ2-1, with D hard to call. This CDR3 contains 13 residues. The V and J ends lost 5 bases and 8 bases respectively, with 13 bases between them. CDR1 is SGHVS, CDR2 FQNEAQ, per germline. The CDR3 spells CASSPRRVDEQFF. The CDR3 nucleotides are TGTGCCAGCAGCCCCCGACGGGTCGATGAGCAGTTCTTC.

The chain couples TRBV27 to TRBJ2-5; D is unresolved. This CDR3 has 15 residues. V lost 4 bases to trimming and J lost 1 base, with 13 bases between them. The germline gives CDR1 MNHEY, CDR2 SMNVEV (reference sequence). The CDR3 is CASSSHRARQETQYF. In DNA form, the CDR3 reads TGTGCCAGCAGTTCGCACAGAGCCCGCCAAGAGACCCAGTACTTC.

This chain joins TRBV7-6 and TRBJ1-5; D unclear. Trimming cost V 1 base and J 4 bases, with 5 bases left between them. This CDR3 has 13 amino acids. Per germline, CDR1 SGHVS and CDR2 FNYEAQ. CDR3 residues: CASSLGANQPQHF. As DNA, the CDR3 is TGTGCCAGCAGCTTAGGGGCTAATCAGCCCCAGCATTTT.

This clone turned up a few times. The rearrangement joins TRBV7-2 to TRBJ1-6; D ambiguous. This CDR3 spans 12 amino acids. The V end lost 7 bases, the J end lost 7 bases, and 8 bases lay between the germline ends. Looked up from germline, CDR1 is SGHTA and CDR2 is FQGNSA. DNA for the CDR3: TGTGCCAGCACCGTCGGGAATTCACCCCTCCACTTT. Its translation is CASTVGNSPLHF.

The CDR3 DNA sequence: TGTGCCTGGTCCAGGGGATCCTACAATGAGCAGTTCTTC. This translates into CAWSRGSYNEQFF. V and J are TRBV30 and TRBJ2-1; D perhaps matches TRBD1 (6 bases). CDR3 length equals 13 residues. Trimming pared 5 bases from V and 1 base from J, leaving 9 bases between. Germline V gene lookup returns CDR1 GTSNPN and CDR2 SVGIG (reference sequence).

The gene calls are TRBV4-3 and TRBJ1-6, with D tentatively TRBD1 (5 bases). From germline, CDR1 is LGHNA and CDR2 YSLEER. V was clipped by 0 bases and J by 10 bases, with 13 bases between them. This CDR3 contains 15 residues. The CDR3 sequence: CASSQDSGGGSPLHF. The CDR3 nucleotides read TGCGCCAGCAGCCAAGATAGTGGGGGTGGCTCACCCCTCCACTTT.

The chain joins TRBV7-2 to TRBJ2-7; D may be TRBD1 (6 bases). This CDR3 region has 15 residues. Germline-derived CDR1 and CDR2 are SGHTA and FQGNSA. V was pared by 1 base and J by 2 bases, with 12 bases between. Written as DNA, the CDR3 is TGTGCCAGCAGCTTAGAGGCACAGGGAGCCTACGAGCAGTACTTC. Translating gives CASSLEAQGAYEQYF.

This clone appeared a few times. V and J are TRBV30 and TRBJ2-4, with D perhaps being TRBD1 or TRBD2 (5 bases each). Deletions cut 3 bases from V and 7 bases from J, with 10 bases between. This CDR3 has 12 residues. CDR1 GTSNPN and CDR2 SVGIG come from the germline V gene (reference sequence). The CDR3 loop is CAWSLEGNIQYF. The CDR3 coding sequence is TGTGCCTGGAGCTTAGAGGGGAACATTCAGTACTTC.

The chain couples TRBV14 to TRBJ1-1; no clear D gene. V shed 1 base and J shed 1 base, with 4 bases lying between them. The CDR3 totals 13 residues. The germline gives CDR1 SGHDN, CDR2 FVKESK. The CDR3 here is CASSQGGNTEAFF. The CDR3 nucleotides read TGTGCCAGCAGCCAAGGGGGGAACACTGAAGCTTTCTTT.

Remarks on this clone: Other nucleotide sequences from this sample produce the same CDR3. The rearrangement links TRBV27 to TRBJ2-7; D is unclear. The V end lost 5 bases, the J end lost 1 base, and 6 bases lay between the germline ends. The length of the CDR3 is 12 residues. Per the germline V gene, CDR1 is MNHEY and CDR2 is SMNVEV (reference sequence). The CDR3 DNA sequence: TGTGCCAGCAGTCCTGGGTCCTACGAGCAGTACTTC. It codes for CASSPGSYEQYF.

This clone showed up just a few times. V is TRBV7-6 and J is TRBJ2-5; no clear D. Germline assignment: CDR1 SGHVS and CDR2 FNYEAQ. The CDR3 totals 14 residues. V lost 5 bases to trimming and J lost 2 bases, with 12 bases between them. DNA for the CDR3: TGTGCCAGCAGCGAAGAGCGAGTACAAGAGACCCAGTACTTC. As protein: CASSEERVQETQYF.

The chain uses TRBV27 and TRBJ2-1, with D uncertain. With 9 bases removed from V and 0 bases from J, the gap between germline ends came to 9 bases. Germline V gene lookup returns CDR1 MNHEY and CDR2 SMNVEV (reference sequence). The CDR3 consists of 13 residues. The DNA of the CDR3 is TGTGCCAGTGGGTTGAGCTCCTACAATGAGCAGTTCTTC. Translated: CASGLSSYNEQFF.

This rearrangement joins TRBV9 to TRBJ1-2; 9 bases fit TRBD1. The CDR3 runs to 15 residues. Trimming at V came to 4 bases and at J to 8 bases, leaving 12 bases not matched to a gene. Germline V gene sequence: CDR1 SGDLS, CDR2 YYNGEE. The CDR3 bases are TGTGCCAGCAGCCCTCGAGCACAGGGGGCGCGGGGCTACACCTTC. Residues: CASSPRAQGARGYTF.

The rearrangement joins TRBV20-1 to TRBJ1-1; no reliable D call. The V end lost 6 bases, the J end lost 8 bases, and 7 bases lay between the germline ends. CDR1 and CDR2 (germline): DFQATT, SNEGSKA (reference sequence). The length of the CDR3 is 9 residues. CDR3 sequence: CSARPEAFF. Here the CDR3 DNA reads TGCAGTGCAAGGCCCGAAGCTTTCTTT.

This chain links TRBV30 with TRBJ1-5; 8 bases match TRBD1. Germline values: CDR1 GTSNPN, CDR2 SVGIG (reference sequence). J gave up 10 bases and V 1 base, and 9 bases lay outside the gene matches. This CDR3 is 14 amino acids long. The CDR3, as DNA: TGTGCCTGGAGTGAGGGACAGGCGAGGGAACCCCAGCATTTT. It translates to CAWSEGQAREPQHF.